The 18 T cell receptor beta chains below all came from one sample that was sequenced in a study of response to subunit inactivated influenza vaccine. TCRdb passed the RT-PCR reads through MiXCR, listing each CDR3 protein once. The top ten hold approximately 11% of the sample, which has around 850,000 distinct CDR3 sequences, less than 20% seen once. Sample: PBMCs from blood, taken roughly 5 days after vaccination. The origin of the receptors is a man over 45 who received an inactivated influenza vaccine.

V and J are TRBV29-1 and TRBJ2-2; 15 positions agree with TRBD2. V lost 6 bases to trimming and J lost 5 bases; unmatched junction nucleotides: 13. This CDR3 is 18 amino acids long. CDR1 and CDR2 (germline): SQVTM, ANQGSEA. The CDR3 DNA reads TGCAGCGTGACGGGACTAGCGGGAGGTCGATGGTCGACCGGGGAGCTGTTTTTT. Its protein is CSVTGLAGGRWSTGELFF.

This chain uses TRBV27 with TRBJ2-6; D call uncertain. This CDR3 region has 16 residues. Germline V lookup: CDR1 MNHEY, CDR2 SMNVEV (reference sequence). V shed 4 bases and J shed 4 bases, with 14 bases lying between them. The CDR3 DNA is TGTGCCAGCAGTTCCGAGACTTTGACAGGGGCCAACGTCCTGACTTTC. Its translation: CASSSETLTGANVLTF.

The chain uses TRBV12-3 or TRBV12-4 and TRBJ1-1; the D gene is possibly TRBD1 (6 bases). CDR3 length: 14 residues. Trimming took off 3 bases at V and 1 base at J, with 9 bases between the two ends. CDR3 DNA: TGTGCCAGCAGTTTTTGGGACAAGAACACTGAAGCTTTCTTT. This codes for CASSFWDKNTEAFF.

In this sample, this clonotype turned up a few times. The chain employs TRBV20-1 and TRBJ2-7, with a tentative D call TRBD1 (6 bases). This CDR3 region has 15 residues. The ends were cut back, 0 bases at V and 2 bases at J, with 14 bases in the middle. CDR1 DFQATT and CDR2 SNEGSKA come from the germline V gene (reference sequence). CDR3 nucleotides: TGCAGTGCTAGAGATCCGGGACACCTACCCTACGAGCAGTACTTC. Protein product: CSARDPGHLPYEQYF.

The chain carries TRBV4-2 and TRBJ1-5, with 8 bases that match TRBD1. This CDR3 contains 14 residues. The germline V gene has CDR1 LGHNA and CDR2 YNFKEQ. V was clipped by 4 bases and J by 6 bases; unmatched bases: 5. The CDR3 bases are TGTGCCAGCAGCCGAGGACAGGGTGGTCAGCCCCAGCATTTT. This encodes CASSRGQGGQPQHF.

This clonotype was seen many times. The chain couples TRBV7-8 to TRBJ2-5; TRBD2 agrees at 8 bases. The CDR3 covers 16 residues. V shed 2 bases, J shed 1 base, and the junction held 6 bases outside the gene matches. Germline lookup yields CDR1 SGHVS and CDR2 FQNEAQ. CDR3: CASSLRRTSPQETQYF. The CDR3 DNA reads TGTGCCAGCAGCTTAAGGCGGACTAGCCCCCAAGAGACCCAGTACTTC.

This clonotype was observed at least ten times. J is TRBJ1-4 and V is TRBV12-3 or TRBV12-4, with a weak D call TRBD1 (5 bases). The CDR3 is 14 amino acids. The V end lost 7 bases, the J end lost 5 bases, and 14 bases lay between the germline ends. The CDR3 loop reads CASTRGGGNEKLFF. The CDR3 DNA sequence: TGTGCCAGCACCCGTGGCGGGGGAAATGAAAAACTGTTTTTT.

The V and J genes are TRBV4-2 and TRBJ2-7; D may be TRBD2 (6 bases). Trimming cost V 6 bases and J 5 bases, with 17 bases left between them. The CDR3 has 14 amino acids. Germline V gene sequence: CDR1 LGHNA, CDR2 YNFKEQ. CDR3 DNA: TGTGCCAGCAGGATGGCGGGGCCTGAGAACGAGCAGTACTTC. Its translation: CASRMAGPENEQYF.

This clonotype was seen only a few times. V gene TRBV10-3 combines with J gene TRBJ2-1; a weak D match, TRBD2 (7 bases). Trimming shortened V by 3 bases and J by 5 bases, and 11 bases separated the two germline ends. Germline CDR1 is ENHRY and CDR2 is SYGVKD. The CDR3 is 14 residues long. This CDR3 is CAISDGRGHNEQFF. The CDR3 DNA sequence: TGTGCCATCAGTGACGGGCGGGGGCACAATGAGCAGTTCTTC.

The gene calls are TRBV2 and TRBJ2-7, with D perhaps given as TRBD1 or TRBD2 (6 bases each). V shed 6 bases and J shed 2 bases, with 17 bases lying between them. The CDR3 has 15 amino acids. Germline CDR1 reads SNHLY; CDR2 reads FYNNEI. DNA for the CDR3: TGTGCCAGCAGGTACCTGACGGGGGCGCCCTACGAGCAGTACTTC. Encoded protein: CASRYLTGAPYEQYF.

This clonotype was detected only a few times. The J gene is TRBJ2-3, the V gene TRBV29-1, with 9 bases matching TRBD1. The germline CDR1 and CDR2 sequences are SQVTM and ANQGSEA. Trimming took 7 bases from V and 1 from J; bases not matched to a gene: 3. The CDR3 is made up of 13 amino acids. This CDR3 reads CSGTGVGTDTQYF. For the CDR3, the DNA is TGCAGCGGGACAGGGGTCGGCACAGATACGCAGTATTTT.

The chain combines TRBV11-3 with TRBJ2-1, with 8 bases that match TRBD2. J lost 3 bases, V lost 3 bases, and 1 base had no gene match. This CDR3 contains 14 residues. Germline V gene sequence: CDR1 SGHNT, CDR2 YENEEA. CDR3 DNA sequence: TGTGCCAGCAGCTTTAGCGGGATCTACAATGAGCAGTTCTTC. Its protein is CASSFSGIYNEQFF.

The chain's CDR3 is CASSYPKGGQVTEAFF. CDR3 DNA: TGTGCCAGCAGTTACCCTAAAGGAGGGCAGGTAACTGAAGCTTTCTTT. The chain couples TRBV6-2 or TRBV6-3 to TRBJ1-1; D remains ambiguous. The ends were cut back, 2 bases at V and 5 bases at J, with 18 bases in the middle. Germline CDR1 is MNHEY and CDR2 is SVGEGT. The CDR3 spans 16 residues.

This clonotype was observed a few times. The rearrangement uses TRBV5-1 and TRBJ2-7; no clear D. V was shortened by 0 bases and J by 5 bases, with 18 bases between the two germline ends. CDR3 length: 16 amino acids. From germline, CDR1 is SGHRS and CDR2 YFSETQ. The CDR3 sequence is CASSLGSGPLSDEQYF. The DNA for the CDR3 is TGCGCCAGCAGCTTGGGGTCAGGTCCCCTGTCGGACGAGCAGTACTTC.

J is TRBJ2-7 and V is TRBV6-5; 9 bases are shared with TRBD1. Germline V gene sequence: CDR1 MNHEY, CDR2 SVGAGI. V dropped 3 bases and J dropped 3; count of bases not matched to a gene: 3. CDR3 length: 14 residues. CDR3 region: CASSYGTGFYEQYF. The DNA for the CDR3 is TGTGCCAGCAGTTATGGGACAGGGTTCTACGAGCAGTACTTC.

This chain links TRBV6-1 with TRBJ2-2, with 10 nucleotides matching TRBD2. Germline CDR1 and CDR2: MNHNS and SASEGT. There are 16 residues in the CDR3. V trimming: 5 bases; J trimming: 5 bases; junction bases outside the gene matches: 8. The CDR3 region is CASSKASGSGTGELFF. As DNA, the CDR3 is TGTGCCAGCAGTAAGGCTAGCGGGAGTGGGACCGGGGAGCTGTTTTTT.

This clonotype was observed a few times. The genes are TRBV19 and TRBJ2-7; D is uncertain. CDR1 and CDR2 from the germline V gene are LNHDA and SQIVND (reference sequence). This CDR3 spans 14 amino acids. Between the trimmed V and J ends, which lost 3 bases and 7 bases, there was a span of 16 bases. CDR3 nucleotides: TGTGCCAGTAGTATGGGCCAAATCCCCGGGGAGCAGTACTTC. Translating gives CASSMGQIPGEQYF.

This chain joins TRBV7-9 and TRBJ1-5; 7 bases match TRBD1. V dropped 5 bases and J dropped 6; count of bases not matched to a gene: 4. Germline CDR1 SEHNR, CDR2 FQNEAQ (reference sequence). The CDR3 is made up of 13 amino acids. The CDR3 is CASSRTGIQPQHF. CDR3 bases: TGTGCCAGCAGCCGGACAGGAATTCAGCCCCAGCATTTT.